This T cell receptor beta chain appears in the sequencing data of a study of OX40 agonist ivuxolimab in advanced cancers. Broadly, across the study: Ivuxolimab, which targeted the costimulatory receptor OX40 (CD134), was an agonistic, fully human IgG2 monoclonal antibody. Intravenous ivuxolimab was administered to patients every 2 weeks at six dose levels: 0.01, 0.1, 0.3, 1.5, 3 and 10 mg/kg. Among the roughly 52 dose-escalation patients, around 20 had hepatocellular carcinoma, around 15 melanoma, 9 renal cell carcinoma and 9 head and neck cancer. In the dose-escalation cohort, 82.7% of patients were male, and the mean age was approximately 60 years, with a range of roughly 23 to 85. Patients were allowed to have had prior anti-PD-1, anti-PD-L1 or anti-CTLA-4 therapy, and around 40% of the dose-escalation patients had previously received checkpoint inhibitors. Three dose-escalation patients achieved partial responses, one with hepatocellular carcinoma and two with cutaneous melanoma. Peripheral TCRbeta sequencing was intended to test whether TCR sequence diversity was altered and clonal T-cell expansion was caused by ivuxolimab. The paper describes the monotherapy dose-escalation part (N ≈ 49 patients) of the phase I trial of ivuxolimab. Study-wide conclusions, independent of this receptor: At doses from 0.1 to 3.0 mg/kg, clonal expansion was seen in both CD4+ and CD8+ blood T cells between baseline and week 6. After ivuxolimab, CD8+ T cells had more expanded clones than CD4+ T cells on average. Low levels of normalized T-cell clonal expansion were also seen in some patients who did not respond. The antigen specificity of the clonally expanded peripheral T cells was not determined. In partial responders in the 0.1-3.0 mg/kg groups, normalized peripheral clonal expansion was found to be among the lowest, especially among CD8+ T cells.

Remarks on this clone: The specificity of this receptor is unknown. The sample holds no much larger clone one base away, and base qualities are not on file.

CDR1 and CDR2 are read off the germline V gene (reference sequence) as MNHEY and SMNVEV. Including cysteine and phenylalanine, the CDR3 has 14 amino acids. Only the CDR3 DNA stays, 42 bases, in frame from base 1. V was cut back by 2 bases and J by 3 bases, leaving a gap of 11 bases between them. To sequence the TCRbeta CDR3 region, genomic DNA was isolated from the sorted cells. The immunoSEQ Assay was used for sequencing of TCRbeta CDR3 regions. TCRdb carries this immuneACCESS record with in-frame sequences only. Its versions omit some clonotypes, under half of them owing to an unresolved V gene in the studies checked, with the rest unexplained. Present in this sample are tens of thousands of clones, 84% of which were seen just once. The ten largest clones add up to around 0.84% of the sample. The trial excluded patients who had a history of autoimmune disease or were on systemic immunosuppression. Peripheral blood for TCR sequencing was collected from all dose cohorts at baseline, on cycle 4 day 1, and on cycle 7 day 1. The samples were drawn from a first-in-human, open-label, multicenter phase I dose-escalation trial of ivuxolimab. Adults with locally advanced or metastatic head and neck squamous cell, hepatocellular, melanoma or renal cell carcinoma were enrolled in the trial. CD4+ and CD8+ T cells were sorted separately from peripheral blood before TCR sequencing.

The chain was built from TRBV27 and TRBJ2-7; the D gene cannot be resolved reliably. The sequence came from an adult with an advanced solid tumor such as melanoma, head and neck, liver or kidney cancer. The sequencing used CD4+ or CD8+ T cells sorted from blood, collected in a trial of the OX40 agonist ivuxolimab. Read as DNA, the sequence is TGTGCCAGCAGTTTACAGTGGAAGGGCTACGAGCAGTACTTC. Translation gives CASSLQWKGYEQYF.